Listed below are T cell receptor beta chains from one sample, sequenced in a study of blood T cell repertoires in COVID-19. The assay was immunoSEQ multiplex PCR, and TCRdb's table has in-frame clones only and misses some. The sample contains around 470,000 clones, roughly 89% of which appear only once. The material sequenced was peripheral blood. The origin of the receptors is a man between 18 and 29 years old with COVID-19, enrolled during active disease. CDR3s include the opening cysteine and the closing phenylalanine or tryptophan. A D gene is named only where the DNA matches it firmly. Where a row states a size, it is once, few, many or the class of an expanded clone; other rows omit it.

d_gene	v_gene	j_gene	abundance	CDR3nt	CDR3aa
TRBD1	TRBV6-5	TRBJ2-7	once	TGTGCCAGCAGTAGTGGACAGGGGGTCGAGCAGTACTTC	CASSSGQGVEQYF
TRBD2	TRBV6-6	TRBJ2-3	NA	TGTGCCAGCAGTTTTCCGACTAGCGCTGGCACAGATACGCAGTATTTT	CASSFPTSAGTDTQYF
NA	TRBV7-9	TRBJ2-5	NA	TGTGCCAGCAGCTCCCAGGTCTCCAAAGAGACCCAGTACTTC	CASSSQVSKETQYF
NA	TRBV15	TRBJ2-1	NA	TGTGCCACCAGCAGAGATCCAATGCGTGAGCAGTTCTTC	CATSRDPMREQFF
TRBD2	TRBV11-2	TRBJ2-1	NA	TGTGCCAGCAGACGGACTAGCGGGTTTAGCTCCTACAATGAGCAGTTCTTC	CASRRTSGFSSYNEQFF
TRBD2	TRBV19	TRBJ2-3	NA	TGTGCCAGTAGCCTAGGAGCGGGGGCCACAGATACGCAGTATTTT	CASSLGAGATDTQYF
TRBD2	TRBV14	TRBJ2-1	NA	TGTGCCAGCAGCCAAGTAGGACTAGCGGGAGGTGAGCAGTTCTTC	CASSQVGLAGGEQFF
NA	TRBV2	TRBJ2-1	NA	TGTGCCAGCACATCACAGGGATCCTACAATGAGCAGTTCTTC	CASTSQGSYNEQFF
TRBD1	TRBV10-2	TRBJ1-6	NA	TGCGCCAGCAGTAGGACAGGCGATGGGTCACCCCTCCACTTT	CASSRTGDGSPLHF
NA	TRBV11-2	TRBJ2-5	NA	TGTGCCAGCAGCTTCATCGCGGGGTACCAAGAGACCCAGTACTTC	CASSFIAGYQETQYF
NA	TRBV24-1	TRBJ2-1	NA	TGTGCCACCCTTGGGCCCCTCCCCTACAATGAGCAGTTCTTC	CATLGPLPYNEQFF
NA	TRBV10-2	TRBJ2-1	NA	TGCGCCAGCAGCGATACAGGTTCGGGTTCCTACAATGAGCAGTTCTTC	CASSDTGSGSYNEQFF
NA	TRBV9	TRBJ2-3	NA	TGTGCCAGCAGCCCCGAGGGCCCCCGGGGCACAGATACGCAGTATTTT	CASSPEGPRGTDTQYF
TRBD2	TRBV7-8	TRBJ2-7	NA	TGTGCCAGCAGCAAACTAGCGGGAGTATACGAGCAGTACTTC	CASSKLAGVYEQYF
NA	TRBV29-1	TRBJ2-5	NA	TGCAGCGTTTTCACTTCGGAGACCCAGTACTTC	CSVFTSETQYF
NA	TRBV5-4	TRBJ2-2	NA	TGTGCCAGCAGCTTGGTGGACGGGGGGAACACCGGGGAGCTGTTTTTT	CASSLVDGGNTGELFF
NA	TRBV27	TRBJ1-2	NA	TGTGCCAGCAGTTTAATCGACGGACAGAAAGTCTATGGCTACACCTTC	CASSLIDGQKVYGYTF
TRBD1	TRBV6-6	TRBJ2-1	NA	TGTGCCAGTAGGACAGGAGGTTTCTCCTACAATGAGCAGTTCTTC	CASRTGGFSYNEQFF
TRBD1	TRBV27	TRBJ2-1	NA	TGTGCCAGCATGAGTAGGGGAGGATTGGGGGACAGGTTTTTGAGTAATGAGCAGTTCTTC	CASMSRGGLGDRFLSNEQFF
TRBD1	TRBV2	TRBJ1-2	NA	TGTGCCAGCAGTGAGGACAGGGGAGACTATGGCTACACCTTC	CASSEDRGDYGYTF
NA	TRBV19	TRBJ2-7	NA	TGTGCCAGTCGAGCCGCCGCAGGTTCCGAGCAGTACTTC	CASRAAAGSEQYF
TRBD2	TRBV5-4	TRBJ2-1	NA	TGTGCCAGCAGCCAGAAGGCTAGCGGGAAATACAATGAGCAGTTCTTC	CASSQKASGKYNEQFF
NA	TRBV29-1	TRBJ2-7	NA	TGCAGCGTCGCGACTGCAGGGGTCTACGAGCAGTACTTC	CSVATAGVYEQYF
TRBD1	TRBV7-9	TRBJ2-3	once	TGTGCCAGCGGACCCACAGGGGCGGCCTCCTTCTCATCGCAGTATTTT	CASGPTGAASFSSQYF
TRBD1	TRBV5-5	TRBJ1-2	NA	TGTGCCAGCAGCCCCGGGACAGGGACCTATGGCTACACCTTC	CASSPGTGTYGYTF
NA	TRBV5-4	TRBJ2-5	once	TGTGCCGGCAAGCACCCGTACCAAGAGACCCAGTACTTC	CAGKHPYQETQYF
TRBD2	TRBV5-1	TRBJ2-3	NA	TGCGCCAGCAGACTAGCGGGGGGCACAGATACGCAGTATTTT	CASRLAGGTDTQYF
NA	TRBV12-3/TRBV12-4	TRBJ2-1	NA	TGTGCCAGCAAGTTCTACGGAGAGAATGAGCAGTTCTTC	CASKFYGENEQFF
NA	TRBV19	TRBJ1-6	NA	TGTGCCAGTCGGGAGGCGACGAATTCACCCCTCCACTTT	CASREATNSPLHF
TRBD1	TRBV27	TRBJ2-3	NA	TGTGCCAGCAGTTTACGGGACAGTAGCACAGATACGCAGTATTTT	CASSLRDSSTDTQYF
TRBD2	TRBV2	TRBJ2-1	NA	TGTGCCAGCAGTGAACGCCTAGCGGTCTCCTACAATGAGCAGTTCTTC	CASSERLAVSYNEQFF
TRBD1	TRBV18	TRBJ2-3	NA	TGTGCCAGCTGCCGGGACAGGGGCACAGATACGCAGTATTTT	CASCRDRGTDTQYF
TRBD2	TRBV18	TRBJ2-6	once	TGTGCCAGCTCACCTTTAGCGGGGAACTCTGGGGCCAACGTCCTGACTTTC	CASSPLAGNSGANVLTF
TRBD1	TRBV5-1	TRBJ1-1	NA	TGCGCCAGCAGCTTAACCGGGACAGCCCACACTGAAGCTTTCTTT	CASSLTGTAHTEAFF
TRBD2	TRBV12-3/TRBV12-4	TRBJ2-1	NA	TGTGCCAGCAGGAGGACTAGCTGGGATGAGCAGTTCTTC	CASRRTSWDEQFF
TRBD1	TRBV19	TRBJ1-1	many	TGTGCCAGCGAGGACAGGGAAAACACTGAAGCTTTCTTT	CASEDRENTEAFF
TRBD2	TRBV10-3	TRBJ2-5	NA	TGTGCCATCAGAAACGGGGGGGGCCAAGAGACCCAGTACTTC	CAIRNGGGQETQYF
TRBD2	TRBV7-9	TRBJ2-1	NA	TGTGCCAGCAGCCCAGGGACTAGCCGCCCGGAGCAGTTCTTC	CASSPGTSRPEQFF
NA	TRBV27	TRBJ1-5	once	TGTGCCAGCAGTTTTGGAGGCAGCAATCAGCCCCAGCATTTT	CASSFGGSNQPQHF
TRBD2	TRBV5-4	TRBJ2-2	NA	TGTGCCAGCAGCTTACGCCCAAGCGGGAGGAACACCGGGGAGCTGTTTTTT	CASSLRPSGRNTGELFF
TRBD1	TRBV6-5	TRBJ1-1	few	TGTGCCAGCAGGAGGACAGGGCAGAACACTGAAGCTTTCTTT	CASRRTGQNTEAFF
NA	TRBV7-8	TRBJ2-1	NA	TGTGCCAGCAGCTTAAGTGCTTGGGGAGGTGTGTCCTACAATGAGCAGTTCTTC	CASSLSAWGGVSYNEQFF